A single T cell receptor (beta chain) is shown here with its context. Its antigen is still unknown. This CDR3 region has 16 residues. Germline loops: CDR1 MDHEN, CDR2 SYDVKM. Trimming at V came to 5 bases and at J to 2 bases, leaving 8 bases not matched to a gene. The sample is drawn from a study of T cell responses to AZD1222 COVID-19 vaccine. Study-wide findings and caveats: Targeting of unmutated variant regions was reportedly seen in nearly half of spike-specific TCRs.

The repertoire was sequenced with immunoSEQ multiplex PCR; TCRdb's copy has only in-frame clones and lacks some. The repertoire holds around 200,000 clones, with around nine tenths as singletons. This chain links TRBV28 with TRBJ2-1; 8 positions match TRBD2. Source: peripheral blood, taken 28 days after the second AZD1222 dose. This TCR derives from an adult who received the AZD1222 COVID-19 vaccine. CDR3 sequence reads: CASSPTGGETYNEQFF. The CDR3 DNA sequence: TGTGCCAGCAGTCCCACCGGGGGGGAAACCTACAATGAGCAGTTCTTC.